Listed below are T cell receptor beta chains from one sample, sequenced in a study of CD8+CD57+ T cells in acquired aplastic anemia. TCRdb processed the reads anew with MiXCR; each CDR3 protein has one entry. The repertoire holds over 15,000 distinct CDR3 sequences, with over 35% as singletons. The sequenced sample was CD8+CD57+ T cells sorted from PBMCs. The receptor set was obtained from a human donor with aplastic anemia. CDR3s include the opening cysteine and the closing phenylalanine or tryptophan. A D gene is named only where the DNA matches it firmly. Only some rows state a clone size, as once, few, many or a class for expanded clones.

D	size	J	V	DNA	CDR3
TRBD2	many	TRBJ2-3	TRBV5-1	TGCGCCAGCAGCTTGCGGCCGGCGGGGGGGCCTAGGCCAGATACGCAGTATTTT	CASSLRPAGGPRPDTQYF
TRBD1	-	TRBJ2-7	TRBV29-1	TGCAGCGCAAGGACAGGGGGGAACGAGCAGTACTTC	CSARTGGNEQYF
-	-	TRBJ1-1	TRBV5-1	TGCGCCAGCAGCTTGACCCCAGGGACTGAAGCTTTCTTT	CASSLTPGTEAFF
-	-	TRBJ2-7	TRBV7-9	TGTGCCAGCAGCTCGAGGACGTCCTACGAGCAGTACTTC	CASSSRTSYEQYF
TRBD2	few	TRBJ2-1	TRBV2	TGTGCCAGCAAAGAGGGACTAGCGGGAGTTTACAATGAGCAGTTCTTC	CASKEGLAGVYNEQFF
TRBD2	few	TRBJ2-1	TRBV20-1	TGCAGTGCTAAACTAGCGGACTCCTACAATGAGCAGTTCTTC	CSAKLADSYNEQFF
-	-	TRBJ2-5	TRBV10-1	TGCGCCAGCAGTGAGAGCCTCAGGGGAGTGGGGCAAGAGACCCAGTACTTC	CASSESLRGVGQETQYF
-	-	TRBJ1-2	TRBV19	TGTGCCAGTAGTATGTTTTCTAATGGGCGGGCACCGTTCGATGGCTACACCTTC	CASSMFSNGRAPFDGYTF
TRBD2	-	TRBJ2-7	TRBV6-5	TGTGCCAGCAGTTCGTGGGACTACTCCTACGAGCAGTACTTC	CASSSWDYSYEQYF
-	-	TRBJ1-1	TRBV10-2	TGCGCCAGCAGTGATCGGGTGGTTAACACTGAAGCTTTCTTT	CASSDRVVNTEAFF
TRBD1	many	TRBJ2-7	TRBV5-6	TGTGCCAGCAGTTACGGGACAGGGCTTTACGAGCAGTACTTC	CASSYGTGLYEQYF
TRBD2	-	TRBJ2-1	TRBV19	TGTGCCAGTAGCAAAATAGCGGGGGGAAGCAATGAGCAGTTCTTC	CASSKIAGGSNEQFF
TRBD2	many	TRBJ2-3	TRBV12-3/TRBV12-4	TGTGCCAGCAGTTTCCTAGCGGGTTACACAGATACGCAGTATTTT	CASSFLAGYTDTQYF
-	-	TRBJ2-1	TRBV6-5	TGTGCCAGCAGTTACGGGGGGGCTGCCTACAATGAGCAGTTCTTC	CASSYGGAAYNEQFF
TRBD1	few	TRBJ2-7	TRBV2	TGTGCCAGCAGCGTTGGACAGGGGAGCTCCTACGAGCAGTACTTC	CASSVGQGSSYEQYF
TRBD2	-	TRBJ2-1	TRBV11-1	TGTGCCAGCAGCTCAAACAGGGTCACTAGCGGGAGCTATGAGCAGTTCTTC	CASSSNRVTSGSYEQFF
-	few	TRBJ2-7	TRBV2	TGTGCCAGCAGTGACGGTGGGGCCTACGAGCAGTACTTC	CASSDGGAYEQYF
TRBD1	-	TRBJ2-7	TRBV6-1	TGTGCCAGCAGGAGGACAGGGGCTCAATATGGCTACGAGCAGTACTTC	CASRRTGAQYGYEQYF
-	many	TRBJ2-1	TRBV6-1	TGTGCCAGCAGTGAAGCCTATGAGCAGTTCTTC	CASSEAYEQFF
TRBD1	-	TRBJ2-7	TRBV11-3	TGTGCCAGCAGCTCACCCGGGACAGGGTCTAAAGAGCAGTACTTC	CASSSPGTGSKEQYF
-	-	TRBJ1-5	TRBV10-3	TGTGCCAGCAGTTTATCGGGGTATCAGCCCCAGCATTTT	CASSLSGYQPQHF
-	many	TRBJ2-7	TRBV7-9	TGTGCCAGCAGCTCACCGGAAGTACGAGACGAGCAGTACTTC	CASSSPEVRDEQYF
-	-	TRBJ2-7	TRBV4-1	TGCGCCAGCAGCCAAGCCTACTCCTACGAGCAGTACTTC	CASSQAYSYEQYF
TRBD1	-	TRBJ2-3	TRBV24-1	TGTGCCACCAGTGCCCAGACAGGGGCCTACAATGAGCAGTATTTT	CATSAQTGAYNEQYF
TRBD1	-	TRBJ1-5	TRBV19	TGTGCCAGTAGTACCCGAGACAGGGGGCTTGGGTATAGCAATCAGCCCCAGCATTTT	CASSTRDRGLGYSNQPQHF
TRBD2	-	TRBJ2-1	TRBV20-1	TGCAGTGCTTCCCGCGGGCGGGGGTTGGATGAGCAGTTCTTC	CSASRGRGLDEQFF
TRBD1	many	TRBJ1-6	TRBV5-1	TGTGCCAGCAGCTGGACAGGGGAGAATTCACCCCTCCACTTT	CASSWTGENSPLHF
-	-	TRBJ1-5	TRBV2	TGTGCCAGCAAACAGGTCCCCAATCAGCCCCAGCATTTT	CASKQVPNQPQHF
-	-	TRBJ2-2	TRBV6-1	TGTGCCAGCCTGCGGGGCCGCGAGAACACCGGGGAGCTGTTTTTT	CASLRGRENTGELFF
-	few	TRBJ2-7	TRBV12-5	TGTGCTAGTGGTTTGGTACTCGGGAAGCCATACGAGCAGTACTTC	CASGLVLGKPYEQYF
TRBD2	many	TRBJ2-2	TRBV7-2	TGTGCCAGCAGCTTAGGAGCGGGGGGGCGAACCGGGGAGCTGTTTTTT	CASSLGAGGRTGELFF
-	-	TRBJ2-5	TRBV7-9	TGTGCCAGCAGCTTAGTACGGAGGGCGTCTAATGTGACCCAGTACTTC	CASSLVRRASNVTQYF
-	-	TRBJ1-6	TRBV18	TGTGCCAGCTCACCAAGCAGGGAATCACCCCTCCACTTT	CASSPSRESPLHF
-	many	TRBJ1-5	TRBV27	TGTGCCAGCAGCAGTTGGGGCCTGGGCAATCAGCCCCAGCATTTT	CASSSWGLGNQPQHF
-	-	TRBJ1-5	TRBV2	TGTGCCAGCCGCCTAACGACAGGAAGCAATCAGCCCCAGCATTTT	CASRLTTGSNQPQHF
TRBD1	many	TRBJ1-4	TRBV6-1	TGTGCCAGCAGTGAAGGACAGGGGGTTGAAAAACTGTTTTTT	CASSEGQGVEKLFF
-	-	TRBJ2-2	TRBV7-6	TGTGCCAGCAGCCCTCCGGGACACCTGAACACCGGGGAGCTGTTTTTT	CASSPPGHLNTGELFF
TRBD1	-	TRBJ1-2	TRBV5-1	TGCGCCAGCAGCTTAACAGGGGTCCCTGGCTATGGCTACACCTTC	CASSLTGVPGYGYTF
TRBD1	-	TRBJ2-3	TRBV13	TGTGCCAGCACCTCAAGTGTAGGGACAGGGGTTTTTGGCACAGATACGCAGTATTTT	CASTSSVGTGVFGTDTQYF
TRBD2	few	TRBJ2-3	TRBV7-9	TGTGCCAGCGGGAGCGGGAGATCAGATACGCAGTATTTT	CASGSGRSDTQYF
-	-	TRBJ2-1	TRBV20-1	TGCAGTGCTAGCAAGTTCAGCTACAATGAGCAGTTCTTC	CSASKFSYNEQFF
-	few	TRBJ2-7	TRBV5-1	TGCGCCAGCAGCTTTAGCCAGGGTTCCCACGAGCAGTACTTC	CASSFSQGSHEQYF
-	-	TRBJ2-7	TRBV10-1	TGCGCCAGCAGTGATTCGGGAGCCAACGAGCAGTACTTC	CASSDSGANEQYF
TRBD2	many	TRBJ2-5	TRBV12-3/TRBV12-4	TGTGCCAGCAGCCACCCGGGACTAGTGGGGGAGACCCAGTACTTC	CASSHPGLVGETQYF
TRBD2	many	TRBJ2-1	TRBV12-3/TRBV12-4	TGTGCCAGCAGTTGCCTTCGGGGGGGCCAACCCTTCTATAATGAGCAGTTCTTC	CASSCLRGGQPFYNEQFF
TRBD2	few	TRBJ2-1	TRBV20-1	TGCAGTGTGGGGACTAGTTGGGCCTACAATGAGCAGTTCTTC	CSVGTSWAYNEQFF
TRBD2	many	TRBJ2-1	TRBV9	TGTGCCAGCACCCTGGGGGCTAGCGGGGGATTCGACGAGCAGTTCTTC	CASTLGASGGFDEQFF
-	few	TRBJ2-1	TRBV24-1	TGTGCCACCAGTGACGCTTCGGGGAGCTCCTACAATGAGCAGTTCTTC	CATSDASGSSYNEQFF
TRBD1	few	TRBJ2-3	TRBV7-8	TGTGCCAGCAGCTCCGGACAGGGTCGAACAGATACGCAGTATTTT	CASSSGQGRTDTQYF
-	-	TRBJ2-1	TRBV2	TGTGCCAGCAGTTCGACCTCCTACAATGAGCAGTTCTTC	CASSSTSYNEQFF
-	-	TRBJ2-1	TRBV15	TGTGCCACCAGCACCTACAATGAGCAGTTCTTC	CATSTYNEQFF
TRBD2	-	TRBJ2-5	TRBV20-1	TGCAGTGCCATCCCGGGGACTAGCGGAGAGACCCAGTACTTC	CSAIPGTSGETQYF
-	-	TRBJ2-2	TRBV12-3/TRBV12-4	TGTGCCAGCAGTTCTATAGGGACGAACACCGGGGAGCTGTTTTTT	CASSSIGTNTGELFF
-	once	TRBJ1-1	TRBV25-1	TGTGCCAGCAGTGGGTACAGGGTGGGGAACACTGAAGCTTTCTTT	CASSGYRVGNTEAFF
-	-	TRBJ1-2	TRBV20-1	TGCAGTGCTAGAATGACAGACCTCATTGATAACTATGGCTACGCCTTC	CSARMTDLIDNYGYAF
-	many	TRBJ1-1	TRBV20-1	TGCAGTGCCTTTCCAGGGAACACTGAAGCTTTCTTT	CSAFPGNTEAFF
TRBD1	-	TRBJ2-7	TRBV11-2	TGTGCCAGCAGCTTAGCCGGCAGGGGGCGAGGGGAGCAGTACTTC	CASSLAGRGRGEQYF